This record concerns one T cell receptor (beta chain) sequence. Its antigen is not identified. The ends were cut back, 5 bases at V and 0 bases at J, with 11 bases in the middle. This CDR3 spans 14 amino acids. CDR1 is SGHVS and CDR2 is FNYEAQ in the germline V gene. The protocol was immunoSEQ multiplex PCR, while the TCRdb copy is restricted to in-frame clones and leaves out a portion. Among approximately 400,000 clones, just over 90% were seen once, and the ten largest hold roughly 3.9%. These data originate in a study of Ad26.COV2.S vaccination and SARS-CoV-2 variants. Study observations and caveats: Considerable breadth of spike-specific CD8+ and CD4+ T cell responses has reportedly been documented following vaccination.

This receptor was taken from a human donor who had recovered from COVID-19. The specimen comprised peripheral blood, sampled after recovery from COVID-19. V usage is TRBV7-6 and J usage is TRBJ2-7; D is possibly TRBD1 or TRBD2 (5 bases each). CDR3 bases: TGTGCCAGCAGCCAGATCGGGGCCTCCTACGAGCAGTACTTC. This encodes CASSQIGASYEQYF.